The table lists the clone carrying this T cell receptor (beta chain) with a few counts. CDR3 length: 13 amino acids. The ends were cut back, 2 bases at V and 2 bases at J, with 7 bases in the middle. Germline V CDR1 and CDR2: SGDLS, YYNGEE. The data derive from a study of blood T cell repertoires in COVID-19. Study background: There were acute and convalescent COVID-19 samples, and they came from the United States, Italy and Spain. PBMCs, B-cell-depleted T cells, or T cells provided the cDNA or gDNA that made up the material.

Per the original methods: From reference gene primer amplification, estimates of nucleated cell counts were derived. Generated by immunoSEQ multiplex PCR, the TCRdb table keeps only in-frame clones and is missing some. V, J and clone size are those of that table, while D and trimming were read from the DNA. This table has about 58,000 clones, approximately 77% appearing once. Sample: peripheral blood. This chain joins TRBV9 and TRBJ1-2; the D gene is possibly TRBD1 (5 bases). The receptor comes from a human donor in a cohort sampled during active COVID-19. The CDR3 reads CASSVTENYGYTF. For the CDR3, the DNA is TGTGCCAGCAGCGTGACAGAGAACTATGGCTACACCTTC. The full variable domain, rest sourced from reference TRBV9 and TRBJ1-2, is DSGVTQTPKHLITATGQRVTLRCSPRSGDLSVYWYQQSLDQGLQFLIQYYNGEERAKGNILERFSAQQFPDLHSELNLSSLELGDSALYFCASSVTENYGYTFGSGTRLTVV.